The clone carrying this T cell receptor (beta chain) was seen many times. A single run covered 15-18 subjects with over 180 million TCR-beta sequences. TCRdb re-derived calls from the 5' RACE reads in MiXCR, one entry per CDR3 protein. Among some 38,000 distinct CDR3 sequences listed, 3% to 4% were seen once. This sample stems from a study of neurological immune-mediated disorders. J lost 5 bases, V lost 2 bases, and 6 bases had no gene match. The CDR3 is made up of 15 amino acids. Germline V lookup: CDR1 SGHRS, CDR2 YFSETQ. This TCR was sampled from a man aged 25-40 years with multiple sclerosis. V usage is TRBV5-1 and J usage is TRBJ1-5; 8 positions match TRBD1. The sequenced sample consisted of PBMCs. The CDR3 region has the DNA TGCGCCAGCAGCTTCACTGGGACAGGCGATCAGCCCCAGCATTTT. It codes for CASSFTGTGDQPQHF.